Sequencing of this T cell receptor beta chain was carried out in a study of spatial heterogeneity in lung cancer. Every molecule of TCR cDNA had its own unique molecular identifier. In TCRdb, the 5' RACE reads were re-called with MiXCR into one record per CDR3 protein. The repertoire consists of 75,000 or so distinct CDR3 sequences, with under 8.5% occurring once and the leading ten covering about 6.8%. This clonotype was seen ten or more times. The sample's time point: sample taken at primary tumor resection. This sequence was found in a male donor with early-stage non-small cell lung cancer. Sample: PBMCs, taken at surgery.

CDR3 in DNA: TGTGCCAGCAGCTTACGCGGGCGCCACACCTACAATGAGCAGTTCTTC. It encodes CASSLRGRHTYNEQFF. V and J are TRBV7-6 and TRBJ2-1; TRBD2 might be the D (5 bases). The CDR3 is 16 amino acids. Trimming removed 2 bases at V and 2 bases at J, with 13 bases between. The V gene's germline CDR1 is SGHVS and CDR2 FNYEAQ.